This entry features one TCR beta chain sequence. Its antigen is unknown. Within one base of it there is no much larger clone, and no base qualities were kept. Libraries came from the immunoSEQ multiplex PCR assay. TCRdb took this table from immuneACCESS and kept in-frame rearrangements with V and J called. Such tables lack part of the clones; where checked against another copy, unresolved V genes explain under half of the gap, and the rest is unexplained. The sample has roughly 170,000 clones on record, just over 85% of them singletons. The top ten constitute roughly 5.3% of the sample. This entry belongs to a study of control samples from healthy donors and cancer patients (dated by TCRdb to 2020 to 2021). From the cysteine up to the phenylalanine, the CDR3 has a length of 16 residues. This entry keeps only the CDR3 DNA: 48 bases, framed from base 1. V lost 1 base and J lost 5 bases, and the count of bases not matched to a germline gene is 4. Taken from the germline V gene, the CDR1 and CDR2 loops are SGHVS and FNYEAQ.

The rearranged chain carries TRBV7-6 and TRBJ2-2; 10 of the junction bases match TRBD2. The source of this sequence is a woman in her twenties or thirties in good health. The sample consisted of blood. The nucleotide sequence is TGTGCCAGCAGCTTAGGAGCGGGGGGGCGTACCGGGGAGCTGTTTTTT. It encodes CASSLGAGGRTGELFF.